Listed here are 2 T cell receptor beta chains from one sample, sequenced in a study of blood T cells in healthy people across ages (dated by TCRdb to between 2015 and 2017). The method was 5' RACE. Sequencing took place on an Illumina HiSeq 2500. The second PCR ran for roughly 6 to 11 cycles and used a J-beta primer mix along with a sample-barcoded 5' primer. Through fastp at Q25 and MiXCR, TCRdb rebuilt clones from the public reads, retaining in-frame beta chains. Entries are consolidated by CDR3 protein sequence, retaining the most common genes and DNA. Here the sample has about 670,000 distinct CDR3 sequences; 52% occur a single time. The top ten constitute roughly 12% of the sample. Material for sequencing was blood. These receptors were taken from an elderly woman in good health.

In this sample, this clonotype turned up many times. Since a much larger clone is just one base distant, this may be a read error. The gene calls are TRBV6-5 and TRBJ1-2; D remains unclear. Germline CDR1 reads MNHEY; CDR2 reads SVGAGI. The CDR3 has 15 residues. CDR3 amino acids: CASSLRRLANYGCTF. CDR3 DNA sequence: TGTGCCAGCAGTCTCAGGAGGCTGGCTAACTATGGCTGCACCTTC.

The chain uses TRBV12-3 or TRBV12-4 and TRBJ2-3; TRBD1 matches at 7 bases. This CDR3 is built from 18 residues. The V and J ends lost 5 bases and 1 base, in that order; junction bases with no gene match: 15. This CDR3 reads CASSRRDSARGGTDTQYF. CDR3 in DNA: TGTGCCAGCAGTCGCCGGGACAGCGCCCGAGGAGGCACAGATACGCAGTATTTT.